This T cell receptor beta chain was documented in a study of cytomegalovirus exposure and HLA in healthy donors. The method was immunoSEQ multiplex PCR; TCRdb's version includes in-frame clones alone and lacks a portion of them. The table records around 70,000 clones, 94% of them present only once. This sequence was found in a woman aged 18-30 years in good health and CMV-seronegative. The sequenced material came from PBMCs.

The CDR3 loop is CATEGGSSYNEQFF. DNA for the CDR3: TGTGCCACCGAGGGGGGGAGCTCCTACAATGAGCAGTTCTTC. The J gene is TRBJ2-1, the V gene TRBV7-9; D is perhaps TRBD2 (7 bases). Trimming stripped 10 bases from V and 0 bases from J, with 13 bases between. Germline V gene data show CDR1 as SEHNR and CDR2 as FQNEAQ (reference sequence). This CDR3 comprises 14 residues.